This entry concerns a single T cell receptor beta chain. This CDR3 has 16 amino acids. The germline V gene encodes CDR1 SGHTA and CDR2 FQGNSA. This sample was taken from a study of monozygotic twins with inflammatory bowel disease. TCRdb reanalyzed the 5' RACE reads, giving one entry per CDR3 protein sequence and no DNA. Its table lists about 160,000 distinct CDR3 sequences. The sequence came from a human donor with ulcerative colitis or Crohn's disease, or a healthy co-twin of an affected twin (not recorded which). The specimen was blood. The chain recombines TRBV7-2 with TRBJ2-7; TCRdb proposes TRBD2, but this gene call is untestable without DNA. CDR3: CASSLSRGTNGYEQYF.